This TCR beta chain emerged from a study of a mutant IDH1 vaccine in newly diagnosed glioma. The wider study: Those enrolled had earlier been treated with radiotherapy, temozolomide, or both, mostly both.

Data came from immunoSEQ multiplex PCR; TCRdb stores just in-frame clones and leaves some out. The table includes around 65,000 clones, under 85% detected once. Stated time point: week 47, end of study. With topical imiquimod, each dose of the vaccine consisted of 300 ug of mutant IDH1 20-mer peptide. In this sample, this clone turned up once. What it binds is unknown. The sample consisted of PBMCs, taken from a glioma patient whose treatment included an IDH1 peptide vaccine. This receptor was identified in a young man with glioma.

Here the CDR3 reads CASSPLTGLSYEQYF. The CDR3 coding sequence is TGTGCCAGCAGCCCCTTAACAGGGTTAAGCTACGAGCAGTACTTC. The chain has TRBV14 and TRBJ2-7; D might be TRBD1 (6 bases). The germline V and J ends were trimmed by 4 bases and 3 bases, with 16 bases remaining between them. The V gene's germline CDR1 is SGHDN and CDR2 FVKESK. The CDR3 covers 15 residues.